The subject of this entry is one T cell receptor (beta chain). Relative to the germline gene, one junction end is altered; a read error may explain this. Responder cells labeled with CFSE (about 200,000) were co-plated with irradiated stimulator cells labeled with violet dye (about 200,000). This entry comes from a study of graft-versus-host responses after intestinal transplantation. This CDR3 has 15 amino acids. CDR1 is MNHNS, CDR2 SASEGT, per germline. The table came from immunoSEQ multiplex PCR; TCRdb's copy has only in-frame clones and leaves some out. This table holds about 15,000 clones, roughly a third found once.

The gene calls are TRBV6-1 and TRBJ2-7; D gene uncertain. The sequence came from a human patient who received an intestinal transplant. Here the sequenced sample was alloreactive CD4+ T cells from a mixed lymphocyte reaction culture, taken before intestinal transplant. Subset given: CFSE-low proliferating T cells sorted from roughly six-day pre-transplant mixed lymphocyte reaction (GvH or HvG direction). The CDR3 here is CAISESTKVWDEQYF. For the CDR3, the DNA is TGTGCCATCAGTGAGTCAACTAAAGTATGGGACGAGCAGTACTTC.